Included here is one T cell receptor (beta chain) sequence, with context. The antigen is unknown. This sample is part of a study of OX40 agonist ivuxolimab in advanced cancers. Study-level background: A diagnosis of hepatocellular carcinoma, melanoma, renal cell or head and neck cancer was present in dose-escalation patients. One hepatocellular carcinoma and two cutaneous melanoma patients partially responded. Study-wide results and limits: Clonal expansion was seen in CD4+ and CD8+ blood T cells by week 6 at 0.1 to 3.0 mg/kg. Determination of antigen specificity was not performed for the expanded peripheral T cells.

The repertoire was sequenced with immunoSEQ multiplex PCR; TCRdb's copy has only in-frame clones and lacks some. This table holds roughly 50,000 clones, about 90% found once. After removal of 5 bases from V and 2 bases from J, the junction contained 3 bases not matched to a gene. Germline CDR1 reads LNHNV; CDR2 reads YYDKDF (reference sequence). This CDR3 comprises 14 residues. This material consisted of CD4+ or CD8+ T cells sorted from blood, taken in a trial of the OX40 agonist ivuxolimab. The receptor comes from an adult with an advanced solid tumor such as melanoma, head and neck, liver or kidney cancer. The V gene is TRBV15, the J gene TRBJ1-2; TRBD1 aligns across 9 bases. CDR3 loop: CATSGDRENYGYTF. The DNA of the CDR3 is TGTGCCACCAGCGGGGACAGGGAGAACTATGGCTACACCTTC.